These 28 T cell receptor beta chains share one sample of origin, sequenced in a study of blood T cell repertoires in COVID-19. TCRdb's copy holds only in-frame clones and misses some; the assay was immunoSEQ multiplex PCR. This table has under 150,000 clones, around 89% appearing once. Sequencing used peripheral blood. The receptors were gathered from a man in his fifties or sixties with acute or convalescent COVID-19.

This clone turned up a few times. V and J are TRBV7-2 and TRBJ1-6; 9 bases fit TRBD1. Per the germline V gene, CDR1 is SGHTA and CDR2 is FQGNSA. The CDR3 has 15 residues. Trimming cost V 1 base and J 14 bases; bases outside gene matches: 9. In DNA form, the CDR3 reads TGTGCCAGCAGCTTAGGATCGACAGGGGGTCTCACCCTCCACTTT. This gives the protein CASSLGSTGGLTLHF. Looking up the rest from reference TRBV7-2 and TRBJ1-6 gives the full variable domain: GAGVSQSPSNKVTEKGKDVELRCDPISGHTALYWYRQSLGQGLEFLIYFQGNSAPDKSGLPSDRFSAERTGGSVSTLTIQRTQQEDSAVYLCASSLGSTGGLTLHFGNGTRLTVT.

In this sample, this clone turned up a few times. The chain couples TRBV4-1 to TRBJ1-3, with no clear D. Between the trimmed V and J ends, which lost 1 base and 2 bases, there was a span of 9 bases. Germline V gene data show CDR1 as MGHRA and CDR2 as YSYEKL. The CDR3 runs to 15 residues. The CDR3 reads CASSQVEVPGNTIYF. CDR3 DNA: TGCGCCAGCAGCCAAGTAGAGGTTCCTGGAAACACCATATATTTT.

The J gene is TRBJ2-5, the V gene TRBV18; 8 bases are shared with TRBD1. There are 13 residues in the CDR3. The trim removed 5 bases at V and 4 bases at J, leaving 3 bases unmatched. Germline loops: CDR1 KGHSH, CDR2 LQKENI. CDR3 sequence (DNA): TGTGCCAGCTCATCTGGACAGGGAGAGACCCAGTACTTC. This gives the protein CASSSGQGETQYF.

The rearrangement links TRBV6-6 to TRBJ1-1; D is ambiguous. The CDR3 has 12 amino acids. Between the trimmed V and J ends, which lost 8 bases and 4 bases, there was a span of 11 bases. Germline-derived CDR1 and CDR2 are MNHNY and SVGAGI (reference sequence). The CDR3, as DNA: TGTGCCAGCCTGGGGAGTGCCACTGAAGCTTTCTTT. The encoded protein is CASLGSATEAFF.

This clone was counted a single time. V usage is TRBV19 and J usage is TRBJ1-5, with D maybe TRBD1 (5 bases). CDR1 and CDR2 from the germline V gene are LNHDA and SQIVND (reference sequence). V dropped 7 bases and J dropped 5 bases, with 15 bases sitting between them. The CDR3 is made up of 14 amino acids. The CDR3: CASNQGGRDQPQHF. The CDR3 DNA sequence: TGTGCCAGTAACCAGGGTGGACGGGATCAGCCCCAGCATTTT.

The chain recombines TRBV4-1 with TRBJ2-4, with a possible D match to TRBD1 (6 bases). Germline CDR1 and CDR2: MGHRA and YSYEKL. V lost 0 bases to trimming and J lost 13 bases, with 13 bases between them. This CDR3 spans 13 amino acids. CDR3 sequence (DNA): TGCGCCAGCAGCCAAGATACGGACAGTCGACAGTACTTC. Translation gives CASSQDTDSRQYF.

The chain joins TRBV11-3 to TRBJ2-3, with D perhaps matching TRBD1 (6 bases). Germline CDR1 and CDR2: SGHNT and YENEEA. The ends were cut back, 1 base at V and 8 bases at J, with 10 bases in the middle. CDR3 length: 13 amino acids. CDR3 nucleotides: TGTGCCAGCAGCTTAGTGAGGGGGAGTACGCAGTATTTT. Amino acids: CASSLVRGSTQYF.

This clone was counted once. The chain recombines TRBV10-3 with TRBJ2-1; 14 nucleotides match TRBD2. CDR1 ENHRY and CDR2 SYGVKD come from the germline V gene. CDR3 length equals 17 residues. After removal of 4 bases from V and 6 bases from J, the junction contained 8 bases not matched to a gene. CDR3 sequence: CAISASSGTSGSNEQFF. The CDR3 DNA is TGTGCCATCAGTGCCTCTTCCGGGACTAGCGGGAGCAATGAGCAGTTCTTC.

The V call is TRBV6-5, the J call TRBJ2-2; D gene unclear. The CDR3 has 14 amino acids. Germline V lookup: CDR1 MNHEY, CDR2 SVGAGI. Trimming shortened V by 6 bases and J by 4 bases, and 12 bases separated the two germline ends. Here the CDR3 reads CASSPLRSTGELFF. The CDR3 coding sequence is TGTGCCAGCAGCCCGCTTAGGAGCACCGGGGAGCTGTTTTTT.

The chain has TRBV6-5 and TRBJ1-2; 8 positions agree with TRBD1. The CDR3 length is 13 residues. Trimming at V came to 5 bases and at J to 8 bases, leaving 7 bases not matched to a gene. CDR1 is MNHEY and CDR2 is SVGAGI in the germline V gene. The CDR3, as DNA: TGTGCCAGCAGTCGACAGGGGACTTACGGCTACACCTTC. Translated: CASSRQGTYGYTF.

This chain connects TRBV24-1 to TRBJ1-3; TRBD1 matches 10 bases. V was pared by 1 base and J by 0 bases, with 8 bases of the junction left unmatched. The CDR3 totals 19 residues. Germline loops: CDR1 KGHDR, CDR2 SFDVKD. The CDR3 sequence is CATSDFWDRGLSSGNTIYF. Written as DNA, the CDR3 is TGTGCCACCAGTGATTTTTGGGACAGGGGCCTTAGCTCTGGAAACACCATATATTTT.

V is TRBV6-5 and J is TRBJ1-1, with D perhaps matching TRBD1 (6 bases). The CDR3 is 14 amino acids. Trimming took off 5 bases at V and 0 bases at J, with 10 bases between the two ends. The germline V gene has CDR1 MNHEY and CDR2 SVGAGI. The CDR3 loop is CASSSRDMNTEAFF. The CDR3 coding sequence is TGTGCCAGCAGTAGCCGGGACATGAACACTGAAGCTTTCTTT.

The chain uses TRBV6-4 and TRBJ1-2; D may be TRBD1 (6 bases). Germline V gene sequence: CDR1 MRHNA, CDR2 SNTAGT. This CDR3 region has 12 residues. V was pared by 2 bases and J by 5 bases, with 6 bases between. In DNA, the CDR3 is TGTGCCAGCAGTGACGGACAGTATGGCTACACCTTC. It yields the protein CASSDGQYGYTF.

The chain couples TRBV29-1 to TRBJ2-3; D gene ambiguous. Germline assignment: CDR1 SQVTM and CDR2 ANQGSEA. The CDR3 contains 11 residues. The V and J ends lost 7 bases and 0 bases respectively, with 5 bases between them. The CDR3 DNA sequence: TGCAGCGCCATGAGCACAGATACGCAGTATTTT. Translating it yields CSAMSTDTQYF.

The chain joins TRBV6-5 to TRBJ1-3; D possibly corresponds to TRBD1 (5 bases). The V end was cut by 8 bases, the J end by 2 bases, with 10 bases between. Germline V gives CDR1 MNHEY, CDR2 SVGAGI. This CDR3 is built from 13 residues. The CDR3 nucleotides are TGTGCCAGCGCGACAGAGACTGGAAACACCATATATTTT. Translated, it gives CASATETGNTIYF.

This clone occurred once. The V call is TRBV7-9, the J call TRBJ1-4; 9 positions match TRBD1. V trimming: 4 bases; J trimming: 7 bases; junction bases outside the gene matches: 4. CDR1 is SEHNR, CDR2 FQNEAQ, per germline (reference sequence). The CDR3 has 14 amino acids. This CDR3 is CASSSGQGPEKLFF. Here the CDR3 DNA reads TGTGCCAGCAGCTCAGGACAGGGGCCTGAAAAACTGTTTTTT.

The V and J genes are TRBV15 and TRBJ2-1; the match to TRBD1 covers 9 bases. Trimming at V came to 6 bases and at J to 2 bases, leaving 8 bases not matched to a gene. Germline V gives CDR1 LNHNV, CDR2 YYDKDF (reference sequence). CDR3 size: 16 residues. The CDR3 coding sequence is TGTGCCACCAGGGAAACCGGGACAGGGCCCTACAATGAGCAGTTCTTC. It yields the protein CATRETGTGPYNEQFF.

The genes are TRBV5-6 and TRBJ2-2, with TRBD1 matching over 7 bases. Germline-derived CDR1 and CDR2 are SGHDT and YYEEEE. The J segment lost 6 bases and the V segment lost 1 base, leaving 9 bases of the junction unmatched. This CDR3 is built from 16 residues. In DNA form, the CDR3 reads TGTGCCAGCAGCTTGAAGTCAGGGGGTAGGTCCGGGGAGCTGTTTTTT. Its translation: CASSLKSGGRSGELFF.

J is TRBJ2-5 and V is TRBV2; a weak D match, TRBD2 (6 bases). The V gene's germline CDR1 is SNHLY and CDR2 FYNNEI. V lost 2 bases to trimming and J lost 5 bases, with 15 bases between them. The CDR3 runs to 15 residues. CDR3 sequence: CASSERGRDFETQYF. The CDR3 DNA reads TGTGCCAGCAGTGAAAGGGGACGGGACTTTGAGACCCAGTACTTC.

The chain has TRBV13 and TRBJ1-2; 8 nucleotides match TRBD1. The germline V gene has CDR1 PRHDT and CDR2 FYEKMQ (reference sequence). This CDR3 comprises 15 residues. The trim removed 5 bases at V and 3 bases at J, leaving 8 bases unmatched. The CDR3, as DNA: TGTGCCAGCAGCGCGGGACAGGAACCTTACTATGGCTACACCTTC. Protein product: CASSAGQEPYYGYTF.

This clone appeared a single time. The rearrangement joins TRBV30 to TRBJ2-2; TRBD2 matches 7 bases. Germline trimming cut 0 bases from V and 0 bases from J; bases unmatched to any gene: 7. This CDR3 region has 17 residues. Germline CDR1 GTSNPN, CDR2 SVGIG (reference sequence). CDR3 residues: CAWSVLRTSTNTGELFF. The CDR3 nucleotides are TGTGCCTGGAGTGTACTCCGGACTAGTACGAACACCGGGGAGCTGTTTTTT. Based on the CDR3 plus reference TRBV30 and TRBJ2-2, the full variable domain is SQTIHQWPATLVQPVGSPLSLECTVEGTSNPNLYWYRQAAGRGLQLLFYSVGIGQISSEVPQNLSASRPQDRQFILSSKKLLLSDSGFYLCAWSVLRTSTNTGELFFGEGSRLTVL.

This clone was counted a few times. The chain couples TRBV5-1 to TRBJ1-1; possible D gene TRBD1, 6 bases. CDR3 length: 15 amino acids. Trimming cost V 4 bases and J 3 bases, with 16 bases left between them. The germline gives CDR1 SGHRS, CDR2 YFSETQ. CDR3 sequence reads: CASSPAHRVYTEAFF. CDR3 coding DNA: TGCGCCAGCAGCCCAGCCCACAGGGTGTACACTGAAGCTTTCTTT.

This chain connects TRBV10-2 to TRBJ2-1; 8 nucleotides align to TRBD2. CDR3 length: 15 residues. After removal of 7 bases from V and 0 bases from J, the junction contained 5 bases not matched to a gene. Looked up from germline, CDR1 is WSHSY and CDR2 is SAAADI. CDR3 sequence (DNA): TGCGCCAGCACCAAGGGACTAGTCTCCTACAATGAGCAGTTCTTC. It translates to CASTKGLVSYNEQFF.

The V call is TRBV4-3, the J call TRBJ1-6; D uncertain. Between the trimmed V and J ends, which lost 4 bases and 0 bases, there was a span of 10 bases. The CDR3 is made up of 16 amino acids. Germline V gene lookup returns CDR1 LGHNA and CDR2 YSLEER. The CDR3: CASSPYISSYNSPLHF. DNA for the CDR3: TGCGCCAGCAGCCCCTATATTAGCTCCTATAATTCACCCCTCCACTTT.

The chain has TRBV19 and TRBJ1-4; TRBD1 agrees at 7 bases. Trimming at V came to 5 bases and at J to 7 bases, leaving 10 bases not matched to a gene. Per germline, CDR1 LNHDA and CDR2 SQIVND (reference sequence). This CDR3 contains 15 residues. The DNA of the CDR3 is TGTGCCAGTAGTTTACGACAGGGACGGGGTGAAAAACTGTTTTTT. Protein product: CASSLRQGRGEKLFF.

The rearrangement links TRBV9 to TRBJ2-7, with a tentative D call TRBD2 (6 bases). Per germline, CDR1 SGDLS and CDR2 YYNGEE. V lost 4 bases and J 3 bases, leaving 14 bases between the germline ends. The CDR3 covers 14 residues. Written as DNA, the CDR3 is TGTGCCAGCAGCCCACGCGGGGAAGACTACGAGCAGTACTTC. Its protein is CASSPRGEDYEQYF.

The chain carries TRBV27 and TRBJ1-6; no reliable D call. The CDR3 consists of 14 residues. V was trimmed by 2 bases and J by 8 bases, leaving 10 bases between them. Germline V gene data show CDR1 as MNHEY and CDR2 as SMNVEV (reference sequence). Here the CDR3 DNA reads TGTGCCAGCAGTTTAAGGCGGAGCTATTCACCCCTCCACTTT. Translation gives CASSLRRSYSPLHF.

The chain links TRBV7-8 to TRBJ2-7, with D uncertain. CDR3 length: 14 amino acids. The germline V gene has CDR1 SGHVS and CDR2 FQNEAQ. The V and J ends lost 3 bases and 4 bases respectively, with 13 bases between them. The CDR3 sequence: CASSFSDRLYEQYF. CDR3 in DNA: TGTGCCAGCAGCTTCTCTGACCGACTTTACGAGCAGTACTTC.